These 19 T cell receptor beta chains came from one sample sequenced in a study of OX40 agonist ivuxolimab in advanced cancers. This table comes from immunoSEQ multiplex PCR, and its TCRdb copy is limited to in-frame clones, with some not included. The profile shows just under 75,000 clones, 92% of them singletons. Sample: CD4+ or CD8+ T cells sorted from blood, taken in a trial of the OX40 agonist ivuxolimab. The receptors derive from an adult with an advanced solid tumor such as melanoma, head and neck, liver or kidney cancer.

The chain joins TRBV5-5 to TRBJ2-7; 12 bases align to TRBD2. This CDR3 is built from 17 residues. V shed 0 bases, J shed 0 bases, and the junction held 4 bases outside the gene matches. Germline assignment: CDR1 SGHKS and CDR2 YYEKEE (reference sequence). As DNA, the CDR3 is TGTGCCAGCAGCTTGGGGACTAGCGGGATGCGCTCCTACGAGCAGTACTTC. Protein product: CASSLGTSGMRSYEQYF.

This clone is a singleton in its sample. This chain joins TRBV27 and TRBJ2-7; 13 bases agree with TRBD2. The CDR3 length is 15 residues. Per the germline V gene, CDR1 is MNHEY and CDR2 is SMNVEV (reference sequence). V was pared by 5 bases and J by 3 bases, with 4 bases of the junction left unmatched. CDR3 in DNA: TGTGCCAGCAGTACAAGGACTAGCGGGAGCTACGAGCAGTACTTC. The encoded protein is CASSTRTSGSYEQYF.

CDR3: CASSLVLAGAYEQFF. Written as DNA, the CDR3 is TGTGCCAGCAGCTTAGTCCTAGCGGGAGCCTATGAGCAGTTCTTC. The chain employs TRBV7-8 and TRBJ2-1, with TRBD2 identical over 10 bases. Germline V gene sequence: CDR1 SGHVS, CDR2 FQNEAQ. The CDR3 totals 15 residues. V lost 1 base, J lost 8 bases, and 5 bases stayed unmatched.

In DNA form, the CDR3 reads TGTGCCAGCAGCCCGGGGACAGCGTCCTTTAATGAAAAACTGTTTTTT. Amino acids: CASSPGTASFNEKLFF. The J gene is TRBJ1-4, the V gene TRBV6-6, with 7 bases that match TRBD1. J was trimmed by 4 bases and V by 6 bases; bases with no gene match: 11. The germline V gene encodes CDR1 MNHNY and CDR2 SVGAGI (reference sequence). The CDR3 has 16 residues.

The V call is TRBV14, the J call TRBJ2-1; 15 positions agree with TRBD2. The V segment lost 2 bases and the J segment 1 base; nucleotides outside the gene matches: 9. The CDR3 extends over 20 amino acids. CDR1 is SGHDN and CDR2 is FVKESK in the germline V gene. CDR3 loop: CASSQTPGLAGGGSYNEQFF. The CDR3 bases are TGTGCCAGCAGCCAAACTCCGGGACTAGCGGGAGGAGGTTCCTACAATGAGCAGTTCTTC.

The chain combines TRBV30 with TRBJ1-4; the match to TRBD1 covers 9 bases. The CDR3 has 17 amino acids. Germline trimming cut 1 base from V and 3 bases from J; bases unmatched to any gene: 9. Germline CDR1 is GTSNPN and CDR2 is SVGIG (reference sequence). The DNA of the CDR3 is TGTGCCTGGAGTGGCCGGGACAGGGAAGGTGCTAATGAAAAACTGTTTTTT. Residues: CAWSGRDREGANEKLFF.

This clone was seen once. This chain uses TRBV30 with TRBJ2-5, with TRBD1 matching 9 bases. CDR3 size: 16 residues. Germline CDR1 GTSNPN, CDR2 SVGIG (reference sequence). V gave up 5 bases and J gave up 1 base; unmatched junction bases: 11. For the CDR3, the DNA is TGTGCCTGGTCGGGACAGGGCACAATACTCCAAGAGACCCAGTACTTC. It encodes CAWSGQGTILQETQYF.

V usage is TRBV4-3 and J usage is TRBJ2-5, with no clear D. There are 15 residues in the CDR3. From germline, CDR1 is LGHNA and CDR2 YSLEER. Trimming took 4 bases from V and 0 from J, leaving 12 bases between them. DNA for the CDR3: TGCGCCAGCAGCCTATCGGACCAGTACCAAGAGACCCAGTACTTC. Its translation is CASSLSDQYQETQYF.

The chain is built from TRBV7-2 and TRBJ2-1; the D is unclear. V lost 7 bases, J lost 7 bases, and 14 bases lay in between. Per the germline V gene, CDR1 is SGHTA and CDR2 is FQGNSA. The CDR3 has 13 residues. The CDR3 is CASKTTIMNEQFF. The CDR3 coding sequence is TGTGCCAGCAAGACCACCATCATGAATGAGCAGTTCTTC.

The chain combines TRBV10-2 with TRBJ2-3, with D unclear. The V gene lost 1 base and the J gene lost 4 bases, with 15 bases spanning the gap. CDR3 size: 16 residues. In germline, CDR1 is WSHSY, CDR2 SAAADI. CDR3 sequence reads: CASSEWLTNRADTQYF. In DNA form, the CDR3 reads TGCGCCAGCAGTGAGTGGCTAACGAACCGCGCAGATACGCAGTATTTT.

CDR3 sequence: CASSPPTSQETQYF. The DNA for the CDR3 is TGTGCCAGCTCACCACCGACTAGCCAAGAGACCCAGTACTTC. The rearrangement links TRBV18 to TRBJ2-5, with D perhaps matching TRBD2 (6 bases). CDR3 size: 14 residues. Germline V gene data show CDR1 as KGHSH and CDR2 as LQKENI. V was pared by 0 bases and J by 1 base, with 6 bases between.

This chain uses TRBV10-3 with TRBJ1-2; 8 nucleotides align to TRBD1. Germline trimming cut 6 bases from V and 4 bases from J; bases unmatched to any gene: 7. The CDR3 totals 14 residues. Germline V gives CDR1 ENHRY, CDR2 SYGVKD. CDR3 residues: CAISQGALAYGYTF. The CDR3 DNA sequence: TGTGCCATCAGCCAGGGGGCCTTGGCCTATGGCTACACCTTC.

This chain links TRBV27 with TRBJ2-7; a weak D match, TRBD2 (6 bases). The CDR3 length is 14 residues. The germline CDR1 and CDR2 sequences are MNHEY and SMNVEV (reference sequence). Between the trimmed V and J ends, which lost 1 base and 7 bases, there was a span of 14 bases. The CDR3 loop is CASSLYGTPWEQYF. The DNA of the CDR3 is TGTGCCAGCAGTTTATATGGGACTCCTTGGGAGCAGTACTTC.

The table lists this clone with a count of one. The rearrangement uses TRBV7-2 and TRBJ1-2; D uncertain. The CDR3 runs 15 residues. Germline CDR1 reads SGHTA; CDR2 reads FQGNSA. Deletions cut 2 bases from V and 5 bases from J, with 15 bases between. The CDR3 sequence is CASSLSWATAYGYTF. The CDR3 nucleotides are TGTGCCAGCAGCTTATCCTGGGCAACCGCTTATGGCTACACCTTC.

The gene calls are TRBV6-5 and TRBJ2-2; weak D call: TRBD2 (6 bases). The length of the CDR3 is 15 residues. Germline V gene sequence: CDR1 MNHEY, CDR2 SVGAGI. Trimming left V 4 bases short and J 4 bases short, with 13 bases between. CDR3 residues: CASSSPAGITGELFF. The CDR3 DNA reads as TGTGCCAGCAGTTCCCCCGCGGGAATCACCGGGGAGCTGTTTTTT.

The chain uses TRBV6-5 and TRBJ2-7; 7 nucleotides agree with TRBD1. Germline V CDR1 and CDR2: MNHEY, SVGAGI. The CDR3 has 14 residues. The V gene end was trimmed by 6 bases and the J gene end by 2 bases; junction bases not matched to a gene: 7. The CDR3 reads CASRDDRVTYEQYF. The CDR3 DNA is TGTGCCAGCAGAGACGACAGGGTTACCTACGAGCAGTACTTC.

V usage is TRBV7-2 and J usage is TRBJ2-7; no clear D gene. The CDR3 consists of 16 residues. From germline, CDR1 is SGHTA and CDR2 FQGNSA. Trimming pared 0 bases from V and 0 bases from J, leaving 12 bases between. The DNA for the CDR3 is TGTGCCAGCAGCTTAGCGGCAGGCCAAAGCTCCTACGAGCAGTACTTC. Translating gives CASSLAAGQSSYEQYF.

The chain employs TRBV4-1 and TRBJ1-5; D not certain. This CDR3 comprises 13 residues. The V end lost 3 bases, the J end lost 5 bases, and 8 bases lay between the germline ends. The germline gives CDR1 MGHRA, CDR2 YSYEKL. The CDR3 here is CASSQQEYQPQHF. Here the CDR3 DNA reads TGCGCCAGCAGCCAGCAGGAGTATCAGCCCCAGCATTTT.

A note on this clone: Germline is not matched at one junction end, which may reflect a read error. This chain connects TRBV2 to TRBJ2-3; possibly TRBD1 or TRBD2 for D (5 bases each). This CDR3 comprises 13 residues. Germline CDR1 and CDR2: SNHLY and FYNNEI. CDR3 bases: TGTGCCAGCAGTCTGGGGTCGGGGACCTGGACATCTTTT. Translation gives CASSLGSGTWTSF.